This T cell receptor (beta chain) appears in the sequencing data of a study of blood T cell repertoires in COVID-19. Study at large: There were acute and convalescent COVID-19 samples, and they came from the United States, Italy and Spain. T cells, B-cell-depleted T cells, or PBMCs provided the cDNA or gDNA that served as material.

This CDR3 is built from 15 residues. Germline CDR1 and CDR2: SEHNR and FQNEAQ (reference sequence). After removal of 1 base from V and 6 bases from J, the junction contained 3 bases not matched to a gene. The protocol was immunoSEQ multiplex PCR, while the TCRdb copy is restricted to in-frame clones and leaves out a portion. Of 110,000 to 150,000 clones listed, roughly 80% are singletons. Those who participated ranged in age from roughly 18 to 100 years and resided in 20 to 25 US areas. Cohort placement rested on clinical history that participants reported themselves. The source of this sequence is a woman aged 18-29 years who had been exposed to COVID-19. The rearrangement joins TRBV7-9 to TRBJ1-6; 7 bases agree with TRBD1. Material: PBMCs or T cells enriched from blood (not recorded which). This chain's CDR3 is CASSLVAGGNSPLHF. The CDR3 DNA reads as TGTGCCAGCAGCTTAGTGGCAGGGGGTAATTCACCCCTCCACTTT.